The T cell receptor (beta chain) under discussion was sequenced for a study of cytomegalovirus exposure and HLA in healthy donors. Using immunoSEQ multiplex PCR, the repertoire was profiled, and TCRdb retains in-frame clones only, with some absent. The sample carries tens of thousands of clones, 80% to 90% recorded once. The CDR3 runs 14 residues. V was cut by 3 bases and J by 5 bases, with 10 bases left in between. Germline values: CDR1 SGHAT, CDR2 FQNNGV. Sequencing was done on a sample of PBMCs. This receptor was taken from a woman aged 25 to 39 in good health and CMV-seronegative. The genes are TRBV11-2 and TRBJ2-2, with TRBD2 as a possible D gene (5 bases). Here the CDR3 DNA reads TGTGCCAGCAGCTTCGACCCGGGGACCGGGGAGCTGTTTTTT. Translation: CASSFDPGTGELFF.